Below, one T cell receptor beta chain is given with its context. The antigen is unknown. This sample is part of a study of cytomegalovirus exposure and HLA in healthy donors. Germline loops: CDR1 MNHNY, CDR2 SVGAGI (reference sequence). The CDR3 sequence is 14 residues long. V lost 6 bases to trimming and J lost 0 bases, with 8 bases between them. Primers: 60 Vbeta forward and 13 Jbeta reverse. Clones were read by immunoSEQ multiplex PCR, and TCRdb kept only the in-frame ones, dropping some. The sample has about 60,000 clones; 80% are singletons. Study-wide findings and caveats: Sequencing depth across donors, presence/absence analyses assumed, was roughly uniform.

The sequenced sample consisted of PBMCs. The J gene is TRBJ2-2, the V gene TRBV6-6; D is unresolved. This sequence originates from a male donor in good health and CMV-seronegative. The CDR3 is CASSTGPNTGELFF. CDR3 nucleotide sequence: TGTGCCAGCAGCACCGGTCCGAACACCGGGGAGCTGTTTTTT.